The rows below give T cell receptor beta chains drawn from one sample of a study of T cells in Graves' hyperthyroidism and ophthalmopathy. TCRdb recomputed calls from the multiplex PCR reads with MiXCR, one row per CDR3 protein. Of 650,000 to 850,000 distinct CDR3 sequences listed, around 19% were seen once; the top ten hold approximately 15%. What was sequenced was blood. Source of these receptors: a woman in her forties or fifties with Graves' hyperthyroidism that later progressed to Graves' ophthalmopathy. The CDR3 runs from the conserved cysteine through the conserved F or W. D genes are given only for firm matches. Clone size is not always given. Where it is, it says once, few, many or a class for expanded clones.

J gene | V gene | clone size | D gene | CDR3 DNA | CDR3 protein
TRBJ1-1 | TRBV3-1 | many | NA | TGTGCCAGCAGCCAGGGATTGAGTGAAGCTTTCTTT | CASSQGLSEAFF
TRBJ2-7 | TRBV10-2 | many | NA | TGCGCCAGCAGTGACGGGGGTACATCCTACGAGCAGTACTTC | CASSDGGTSYEQYF
TRBJ2-2 | TRBV29-1 | NA | NA | TGCAGCGGGGGCTACACCGGGGAGCTGTTTTTT | CSGGYTGELFF
TRBJ2-1 | TRBV5-8 | few | TRBD1 | TGTGCCAGCAGCTTGTTACCCGGACAGGGGACCAATGAGCAGTTCTTC | CASSLLPGQGTNEQFF
TRBJ1-2 | TRBV13 | NA | TRBD1 | TGTGCCAGCAGCTTAGATCGACAGGGGGCGCCGAACTATGGCTACACCTTC | CASSLDRQGAPNYGYTF
TRBJ1-5 | TRBV30 | few | NA | TGTGCCTGGAGTTCGGGGGGGGGTAGCAATCAGCCCCAGCATTTT | CAWSSGGGSNQPQHF
TRBJ1-2 | TRBV19 | few | NA | TGTGCCAGTAGTATGGACGGGACGGATGGCTACACCTTC | CASSMDGTDGYTF
TRBJ1-5 | TRBV5-8 | NA | NA | TGTGCCAGCAGCTTAAATGATCAGCCCCAGCATTTT | CASSLNDQPQHF
TRBJ1-1 | TRBV3-1 | many | NA | TGTGCCAGCAGCCAAGATAATCCGGCTAACACTGAAGCTTTCTTT | CASSQDNPANTEAFF
TRBJ1-1 | TRBV20-1 | NA | NA | TGCAGTGCTTTACAACAGGTGGGGGTGGGGGAAGCTTTCTTT | CSALQQVGVGEAFF
TRBJ1-6 | TRBV27 | NA | NA | TGTGCCAGCAGTCCCTCCGGGGGGTCCAGCTCACCCCTCCACTTT | CASSPSGGSSSPLHF
TRBJ1-1 | TRBV5-6 | many | NA | TGTGCCAGCAGCTTGGGCAGGTCGTCTGAAGCTTTCTTT | CASSLGRSSEAFF
TRBJ1-1 | TRBV12-3/TRBV12-4 | many | NA | TGTGCCAGCAGCCTCACCAACGGGGGGCGCGGAACTGAAGCTTTCTTT | CASSLTNGGRGTEAFF
TRBJ2-5 | TRBV30 | few | NA | TGTGCCTGGAGCTCCACGGGGGTAGAGACCCAGTACTTC | CAWSSTGVETQYF
TRBJ2-1 | TRBV5-5 | many | TRBD2 | TGTGCCAGCAGCTTTAGCGGGGGGCACACAGACACGTTCTTC | CASSFSGGHTDTFF
TRBJ2-7 | TRBV6-1 | NA | NA | TGTGCCAGCAGTGAAGTAGTATTTGGAGGGTTCGAGCAGTACTTC | CASSEVVFGGFEQYF
TRBJ2-7 | TRBV6-1 | many | TRBD2 | TGTGCCTCCCGCCCTAGCGGGGACCCCTACGAGCAGTACTTC | CASRPSGDPYEQYF
TRBJ1-6 | TRBV7-3 | NA | TRBD1 | TGTGCCAGCAGCTTAATGGGACAGGGTGATTCACCCCTCCACTTT | CASSLMGQGDSPLHF
TRBJ2-1 | TRBV20-1 | NA | NA | TGCAGTGCCGGCTCCTACAATGAGCAGTTCTTC | CSAGSYNEQFF
TRBJ2-7 | TRBV7-2 | NA | NA | TGTGCCAGCAGTTCCGGGGTTAGCGGCTACGAGCAGTACTTC | CASSSGVSGYEQYF
TRBJ1-5 | TRBV10-3 | NA | NA | TGTGCCACCTGGGACACTGTGAACAATCAGCCCCAGCATTTT | CATWDTVNNQPQHF
TRBJ2-7 | TRBV6-2/TRBV6-3 | many | TRBD1 | TGTGCCAGCAGTGCCCGACAGGGCTACGAGCAGTACTTC | CASSARQGYEQYF
TRBJ1-2 | TRBV29-1 | few | NA | TGCAGCACCTCTCAGGACTATGGCTACACCTTC | CSTSQDYGYTF
TRBJ2-1 | TRBV7-6 | NA | TRBD2 | TGTGCTAGCAGCTTAAATAGCGGGGGTCACAATGAGCAGTTCTTC | CASSLNSGGHNEQFF
TRBJ2-1 | TRBV6-1 | NA | NA | TGTGCCAGCACACGCAGTCACGGTGAGCAGTTCTTC | CASTRSHGEQFF
TRBJ1-2 | TRBV6-2/TRBV6-3 | NA | TRBD1 | TGTGCCAGCAGTTACTCGATTGAGACAGGGAGGAATAGCTACACCTTC | CASSYSIETGRNSYTF
TRBJ2-7 | TRBV30 | many | NA | TGTGCCTGGATGAAGCCTTTTGGGGAGCAGTACTTC | CAWMKPFGEQYF
TRBJ1-2 | TRBV11-2 | many | TRBD1 | TGTGCCAGCAGCCTAGGACAGGGGGCCGATGGCTACACCTTC | CASSLGQGADGYTF
TRBJ2-7 | TRBV20-1 | many | TRBD2 | TGCAGTGCTCTTCATTCAACGGGAGGGAGGGGGCAGTACTTC | CSALHSTGGRGQYF
TRBJ2-7 | TRBV7-2 | many | TRBD2 | TGTGCCAGCAGCTTACGCGGACTAGCGGGGGGCCCATCCGAACGCTACGAGCAGTACTTC | CASSLRGLAGGPSERYEQYF
TRBJ2-6 | TRBV10-3 | many | NA | TGTGCCATCACGTGGGACCCGGACTCTGGGGCCAACGTCCTGACTTTC | CAITWDPDSGANVLTF
TRBJ1-1 | TRBV7-9 | many | NA | TGTGCCAGCAACACCCGCGGAGGGGGCACTGAAGCTTTCTTT | CASNTRGGGTEAFF
TRBJ2-5 | TRBV20-1 | many | NA | TGCAGTGCACTTTTTCAGGGGGAGACCCAGTACTTC | CSALFQGETQYF
TRBJ2-2 | TRBV19 | NA | NA | TGTGCCTCAAAGGGGGGGGATTACGGGGAGCTGTTTTTT | CASKGGDYGELFF
TRBJ1-1 | TRBV2 | many | NA | TGTGCCAGCAACGAAGTTCCTGGCGCTGAAGCTTTCTTT | CASNEVPGAEAFF
TRBJ1-6 | TRBV19 | NA | NA | TGTGCCAGTAGTCCCGGGGACTTCGTTTGGTCACCCCTCCACTTT | CASSPGDFVWSPLHF
TRBJ2-7 | TRBV6-2/TRBV6-3 | many | NA | TGTGCCAGCAGTTACTCGACCGGAATGCAGGTCTACGAGCAGTACTTC | CASSYSTGMQVYEQYF
TRBJ1-5 | TRBV12-3/TRBV12-4 | few | TRBD1 | TGTGCCAGCAGTCTCCGACAGGGTTCGGTGGACAATAGCAATCAGCCCCAGCATTTT | CASSLRQGSVDNSNQPQHF
TRBJ2-7 | TRBV20-1 | many | TRBD1 | TGCAGTGCTAACCCCCGGGACAGGGGCTACGAGCAGTACTTC | CSANPRDRGYEQYF
TRBJ1-1 | TRBV29-1 | few | NA | TGCAGCGCCGCGAAAGCGGGGATGAACACTGAAGCTTTCTTT | CSAAKAGMNTEAFF
TRBJ2-7 | TRBV28 | NA | NA | TGTGCCAGCAGTGTGTTGGGGTACGAGCAGTACTTC | CASSVLGYEQYF
TRBJ2-1 | TRBV3-1 | many | NA | TGTGCCAGCAGCCCCACCTACAATGAGCAGTTCTTC | CASSPTYNEQFF
TRBJ2-3 | TRBV11-3 | many | TRBD2 | TGTGCCAGCAGCGTAGCGGGCAGCACAGATACGCAGTATTTT | CASSVAGSTDTQYF
TRBJ1-1 | TRBV12-3/TRBV12-4 | many | NA | TGTGCCAGCAGTTACGCCGGGACGGAGAACACTGAAGCTTTCTTT | CASSYAGTENTEAFF
TRBJ1-1 | TRBV6-1 | many | NA | TGTGCCAGCAGTGAAGCCTTACGATACATGAACACTGAAGCTTTCTTT | CASSEALRYMNTEAFF
TRBJ2-1 | TRBV12-3/TRBV12-4 | few | NA | TGTGCCAGCAGCACACAGGGAACCTACAATGAGCAGTTCTTC | CASSTQGTYNEQFF
TRBJ1-4 | TRBV5-8 | few | NA | TGTGCCAGCAGCGATCACACCTCGAGTAATGAAAAACTGTTTTTT | CASSDHTSSNEKLFF
TRBJ2-7 | TRBV20-1 | many | NA | TGCAGTGCTAGAGACATGGGCGAGCAGTACTTC | CSARDMGEQYF
TRBJ2-3 | TRBV10-3 | NA | TRBD2 | TGTGCCATCGAAACCGGGGTAGTAGCGGGGGGGATCCCAGATACGCAGTATTTT | CAIETGVVAGGIPDTQYF
TRBJ1-1 | TRBV18 | many | NA | TGTGCCAGCTCACGCCACCGGGGCACTGAAGCTTTCTTT | CASSRHRGTEAFF
TRBJ1-1 | TRBV6-5 | NA | NA | TGTGCCAGCAGTTACGGGACGACCTACACTGAAGCTTTCTTT | CASSYGTTYTEAFF
TRBJ1-5 | TRBV30 | many | NA | TGTGCCTGGAACAGGGCGAGCAATCAGCCCCAGCATTTT | CAWNRASNQPQHF